The clone carrying this T cell receptor (beta chain) is a singleton in its sample. Peripheral blood CD8+ and CD4+ T cells were profiled by TCR beta sequencing. The patients serving as multiple sclerosis controls were treatment-naive. They had stable or active relapsing-remitting disease and fulfilled revised McDonald criteria. This CDR3 contains 15 residues. Trimming left V 5 bases short and J 0 bases short, with 14 bases between. Germline CDR1 and CDR2: MNHEY and SVGEGT. This record comes from a study of CD8 T cells in Susac syndrome. The RNA, 0.5 to 1 ug, was put through reverse transcription using random hexamers. Amplification of TCR beta CDR3 by immunoSEQ multiplex PCR spanned 54 Vbeta and 13 Jbeta. From the immunoSEQ multiplex PCR reads, TCRdb called clonotypes with MiXCR, one entry per CDR3 protein. The data contain around 180,000 distinct CDR3 sequences, 93% of them singletons.

This sequence joins TRBV6-2 or TRBV6-3 and TRBJ2-7; D may be TRBD1 (6 bases). This TCR was recovered from a human donor with multiple sclerosis. Material: CD4+ T cells from PBMCs. CDR3 in DNA: TGTGCCAGCAGTACAGGGTTGCGGCACTCCTACGAGCAGTACTTC. It codes for CASSTGLRHSYEQYF.